This is a list of T cell receptor beta chains from one sample in a study of spatial heterogeneity in lung cancer. One entry per CDR3 protein, called by TCRdb with MiXCR from the 5' RACE reads. The table shows just over 4,000 distinct CDR3 sequences, with 16% occurring only once. Sequencing used PBMCs, obtained at surgery. These receptors were collected from a male donor with early-stage non-small cell lung cancer. CDR3s include the opening cysteine and the closing phenylalanine or tryptophan. D genes are given only for firm matches. Size tells how often a clone was seen (once, few, many) or the class of an expanded clone, and some rows leave it out.

15	NA	TRBV11-3	NA	TRBJ2-3	TGTGCCAGCAGCTTAAGGGGGATGGGTGCAGATACGCAGTATTTT	CASSLRGMGADTQYF
13	NA	TRBV5-1	medium-sized	TRBJ2-1	TGCGCCAGCAGCTTACGTAAGGGAGATGAGCAGTTCTTC	CASSLRKGDEQFF
14	NA	TRBV9	few	TRBJ2-3	TGTGCCAGCAGCGTAGGCGGGGACTCAGATACGCAGTATTTT	CASSVGGDSDTQYF
14	TRBD1	TRBV18	many	TRBJ2-7	TGTGCCAGCTCATCCGACAGGGGGCTGGGCGAGCAGTACTTC	CASSSDRGLGEQYF
15	NA	TRBV29-1	hyperexpanded	TRBJ2-1	TGCAGCGTTGAAGGGTTTACGTGGGCCTACAATGAGCAGTTCTTC	CSVEGFTWAYNEQFF
15	NA	TRBV18	NA	TRBJ2-5	TGTGCCAGCTCACCACCGGCCCGGGATTCAGAGACCCAGTACTTC	CASSPPARDSETQYF
15	TRBD1	TRBV23-1	many	TRBJ2-4	TGCGCCAGCAGGTCGACAGGGAAAAGGGGAAACATTCAGTACTTC	CASRSTGKRGNIQYF
15	TRBD1	TRBV28	many	TRBJ2-2	TGTGCCAGCAGGACCGGGACAGGGATGACCGGGGAGCTGTTTTTT	CASRTGTGMTGELFF
15	NA	TRBV7-8	many	TRBJ2-1	TGTGCCAGCAGTCGACAGGTCGGGGCCTACAATGAGCAGTTCTTC	CASSRQVGAYNEQFF
13	NA	TRBV30	many	TRBJ1-4	TGTGCCTGGAGTGCCGGCTATGGGGAAAAACTGTTTTTT	CAWSAGYGEKLFF
18	NA	TRBV7-8	few	TRBJ1-1	TGTGCCAGCAGCTTTCTTTCCTACGCAAGCCGGCAGCACACTGAAGCTTTCTTT	CASSFLSYASRQHTEAFF
15	NA	TRBV7-2	many	TRBJ2-5	TGTGCCAGCAGCTTAGGGCTTAGGGCAGAAGAGACCCAGTACTTC	CASSLGLRAEETQYF
14	NA	TRBV28	many	TRBJ2-3	TGTGCCAGCAGTTTCGGAGGTCCCACAGATACGCAGTATTTT	CASSFGGPTDTQYF
17	NA	TRBV28	many	TRBJ2-1	TGTGCCAGCAGTACCCGGAGGGTCCGGGAAACGGGGAATGAGCAGTTCTTC	CASSTRRVRETGNEQFF
15	TRBD2	TRBV4-1	many	TRBJ2-7	TGCGCCAGCAGCCAAGTCACTAGCGGGGGATACGAGCAGTACTTC	CASSQVTSGGYEQYF
19	TRBD2	TRBV7-8	many	TRBJ2-4	TGTGCCAGCAGCTTAGCGAGGCTAGCGGGGGGTACTGACAAAAACATTCAGTACTTC	CASSLARLAGGTDKNIQYF
14	NA	TRBV5-1	many	TRBJ2-2	TGCGCCAGCAGCAAGGAAGGGGTCACCGGGGAGCTGTTTTTT	CASSKEGVTGELFF
15	TRBD2	TRBV28	many	TRBJ2-7	TGTGCCAGCAGTCCCGGGACTAGCGACGTCTACGAGCAGTACTTC	CASSPGTSDVYEQYF